The T cell receptor (beta chain) described here comes from a study of blood T cell repertoires in COVID-19. V was pared by 1 base and J by 9 bases, with 12 bases between. CDR3 length equals 13 residues. Per germline, CDR1 MDHEN and CDR2 SYDVKM. Some clones are missing from TCRdb's copy, which holds only in-frame ones; the method was immunoSEQ multiplex PCR. Among just over 150,000 clones listed, 85% were seen once. The chain joins TRBV28 to TRBJ1-1; D may be TRBD1 (5 bases). Sequences were obtained from peripheral blood. This receptor was identified in a human donor with acute or convalescent COVID-19. The donor label of this sample is uncertain. CDR3 DNA sequence: TGTGCCAGCAGTTTATTACGGCAGGGAAAAGCTTTCTTT. It encodes CASSLLRQGKAFF. Drawing the rest from reference TRBV28 and TRBJ1-1, the complete variable domain is DVKVTQSSRYLVKRTGEKVFLECVQDMDHENMFWYRQDPGLGLRLIYFSYDVKMKEKGDIPEGYSVSREKKERFSLILESASTNQTSMYLCASSLLRQGKAFFGQGTRLTVV.